A selection of T cell receptor beta chains follows, all from one sample in a study of blood T cell repertoires in COVID-19. Generated by immunoSEQ multiplex PCR, the TCRdb table keeps only in-frame clones and is missing some. The data show about 68,000 clones, with over 75% seen just once and more than 20% held by the top ten. The source material was peripheral blood. The source is a man aged 50 or older with acute or convalescent COVID-19. The CDR3 runs from the conserved cysteine through the conserved F or W.

V: TRBV7-8; J: TRBJ2-7; length: 12; CDR3: CASSLDYYEQYF
V: TRBV11-2; J: TRBJ2-1; length: 15; CDR3: CASSNRDYGPGEQFF
V: TRBV13; J: TRBJ1-1; length: 15; CDR3: CASSRDREVNTEAFF
V: TRBV5-5; J: TRBJ2-4; length: 14; CDR3: CASNWGRGKNIQYF
V: TRBV20-1; J: TRBJ2-1; length: 15; CDR3: CSATDKKSYYNEQFF
V: TRBV28; J: TRBJ2-3; length: 14; CDR3: CAITRGGHTDTQYF
V: TRBV6-2/TRBV6-3; J: TRBJ2-3; length: 15; CDR3: CASSYSWGRVDTQYF
V: TRBV4-1; J: TRBJ1-1; length: 14; CDR3: CASSQARVYTEAFF
V: TRBV25-1; J: TRBJ2-5; length: 14; CDR3: CASSEGWGAETQYF
V: TRBV19; J: TRBJ1-6; length: 14; CDR3: CASRRGQANSPLHF
V: TRBV19; J: TRBJ2-7; length: 15; CDR3: CASSPTGTSGYEQYF
V: TRBV19; J: TRBJ1-6; length: 17; CDR3: CASSLPGDRGLLAPLHF
V: TRBV5-1; J: TRBJ1-4; length: 15; CDR3: CASPTAGVTNEKLFF
V: TRBV21-1; J: TRBJ1-5; length: 14; CDR3: CASRLTGSDQPQHF
V: TRBV20-1; J: TRBJ2-3; length: 15; CDR3: CNASKVAGGTDTQYF
V: TRBV7-8; J: TRBJ1-6; length: 15; CDR3: CASSFETGQNSPLHF
V: TRBV5-1; J: TRBJ2-2; length: 17; CDR3: CASRSSGLAGYTGELFF
V: TRBV4-2; J: TRBJ2-7; length: 14; CDR3: CASSRLWQVDEQYF
V: TRBV3-1/TRBV3-2; J: TRBJ1-4; length: 15; CDR3: CASSDTGTANEKLFF
V: TRBV30; J: TRBJ1-1; length: 14; CDR3: CAWSVLPLNTEAFF
V: TRBV10-3; J: TRBJ2-2; length: 15; CDR3: CAISALAGHTGELFF
V: TRBV4-2; J: TRBJ2-7; length: 14; CDR3: CASSLGLAGYEQYF
V: TRBV2; J: TRBJ1-1; length: 17; CDR3: CASSSPRDSLGYTEAFF
V: TRBV6-5; J: TRBJ1-6; length: 15; CDR3: CASSYGDRYNSPLHF
V: TRBV7-4; J: TRBJ1-5; length: 14; CDR3: CASSPRTGNQPQHF
V: TRBV11-1; J: TRBJ2-1; length: 15; CDR3: CASSRNTGTRGEQFF
V: TRBV6-1; J: TRBJ2-7; length: 15; CDR3: CASSERQARRYEQYF
V: TRBV6-2/TRBV6-3; J: TRBJ2-5; length: 11; CDR3: CASSLEETQYF